This TCR delta chain is drawn from a study of gamma-delta chains in newborns, infants, children. About the study: Microbial exposure reportedly drives polyclonal innate γδ T cell expansion after birth.

This clone was detected ten times or more. The protein TCRdb lists belongs to a much larger clone and differs from this DNA's translation at residue 4, which points to a read error; the protein shown is made from the DNA. TCRdb reanalysed the reads with CATT. The table shows some 1,600 delta-chain clones, with roughly 1.1% occurring only once. The germline V gene encodes CDR1 GEAIGNYY and CDR2 EKD. The CDR3 is 16 amino acids. Sequencing was done on a sample of blood. The origin of this receptor is a child who was a newborn, infant or young child, either healthy, febrile or measles-vaccinated (not recorded which). The chain recombines TRDV2 with TRDJ1; 9 nucleotides line up with TRDD3. The CDR3 loop is CACGTLLGDDTDKLIF. The CDR3 bases are TGTGCCTGTGGCACCTTACTGGGGGACGACACCGATAAACTCATCTTT.